The clone carrying this T cell receptor (beta chain) has at least ten counts. Antigen unknown. Amplification yielded TCR beta CDR3 regions, with RNA transcripts as the source. When the TCR CDR3 underwent first-round RT-PCR, the HTBI primer set was used. TCRdb ran MiXCR on the multiplex PCR reads and lists one entry per CDR3 protein. The sample gives around 350,000 distinct CDR3 sequences, about a fifth of which show up once; about 3.7% is in the top ten. Germline V gene lookup returns CDR1 SGHTA and CDR2 FQGNSA. With 0 bases removed from V and 4 bases from J, the gap between germline ends came to 6 bases. The CDR3 runs to 13 residues. This sample stems from a study of T cells in Graves' hyperthyroidism and ophthalmopathy. General study findings and limits: The majority of expanded thyroid clonotypes above 0.001 also appeared in blood.

The receptor comes from a woman younger than 35 with Graves' hyperthyroidism. The chain joins TRBV7-2 to TRBJ1-1, with D unresolved. The sequenced sample was blood. CDR3 coding DNA: TGTGCCAGCAGCTTAGCTCTGGGCACTGAAGCTTTCTTT. Its protein product is CASSLALGTEAFF.